The 16 T cell receptor beta chains in this list originate from one sample, sequenced in a study of T cell responses to AZD1222 COVID-19 vaccine. Only in-frame clones appear in the TCRdb table, and some are missing; sequencing was by immunoSEQ multiplex PCR. This sample has roughly 100,000 clones, with more than 85% found just once. The material sequenced was peripheral blood, taken on day 0 of AZD1222 vaccination. These receptors were obtained from an adult in good health.

With respect to this clone: A junction end diverges from the germline sequence, so it may reflect a read error. The CDR3 DNA sequence: TGTGCTAGCAGCCGGTCGGCAGGGATTGCGGAGACCCAGTACTTC. Protein: CASSRSAGIAETQYF. The chain uses TRBV7-7 and TRBJ2-5; D possibly corresponds to TRBD1 (5 bases). CDR3 length: 15 residues. Germline V gives CDR1 SSHAT, CDR2 FNYEAQ (reference sequence).

This rearrangement joins TRBV28 to TRBJ2-1, with TRBD2 matching 8 bases. Germline trimming cut 7 bases from V and 3 bases from J; bases unmatched to any gene: 8. CDR1 is MDHEN and CDR2 is SYDVKM in the germline V gene. The CDR3 covers 15 residues. CDR3 DNA: TGTGCCAGCAACTCCGGGACTAGGGGCTACAATGAGCAGTTCTTC. This gives the protein CASNSGTRGYNEQFF. Together with reference TRBV28 and TRBJ2-1, the CDR3 gives the full variable domain: DVKVTQSSRYLVKRTGEKVFLECVQDMDHENMFWYRQDPGLGLRLIYFSYDVKMKEKGDIPEGYSVSREKKERFSLILESASTNQTSMYLCASNSGTRGYNEQFFGPGTRLTVL.

J is TRBJ2-1 and V is TRBV6-5, with D possibly matching TRBD1 (6 bases). This CDR3 comprises 15 residues. V gave up 6 bases and J gave up 4 bases, with 16 bases separating them. Germline CDR1 MNHEY, CDR2 SVGAGI. CDR3 coding DNA: TGTGCCAGCAGACCTAGGGGGAGCTCGTACAATGAGCAGTTCTTC. Encoded protein: CASRPRGSSYNEQFF.

The chain links TRBV2 to TRBJ2-2; 8 bases are a match to TRBD1. Germline V lookup: CDR1 SNHLY, CDR2 FYNNEI. With 6 bases clipped from V and 7 bases from J, the junction kept 7 bases outside the gene matches. This CDR3 contains 14 residues. CDR3 in DNA: TGTGCCAGCAGCCGTACAGGGGGGAGCGGGGAGCTGTTTTTT. As protein: CASSRTGGSGELFF. Based on the CDR3 plus reference TRBV2 and TRBJ2-2, the full variable domain is EPEVTQTPSHQVTQMGQEVILRCVPISNHLYFYWYRQILGQKVEFLVSFYNNEISEKSEIFDDQFSVERPDGSNFTLKIRSTKLEDSAMYFCASSRTGGSGELFFGEGSRLTVL.

The rearrangement links TRBV19 to TRBJ2-6; D possibly corresponds to TRBD1 (6 bases). V was trimmed by 5 bases and J by 0 bases, leaving 26 bases between them. This CDR3 has 21 residues. CDR1 and CDR2 from the germline V gene are LNHDA and SQIVND (reference sequence). The CDR3 loop reads CASSLLGGRGRGLSGANVLTF. The CDR3, as DNA: TGTGCCAGTAGTCTCCTAGGGGGAAGGGGAAGGGGCCTCTCTGGGGCCAACGTCCTGACTTTC.

This clone has a handful of counts. The rearrangement links TRBV9 to TRBJ2-3, with a possible D match to TRBD2 (6 bases). Germline-derived CDR1 and CDR2 are SGDLS and YYNGEE. V dropped 2 bases and J dropped 0 bases, with 10 bases sitting between them. The CDR3 consists of 15 residues. CDR3 region: CASSVRGTSTDTQYF. CDR3 DNA: TGTGCCAGCAGCGTCCGGGGGACTAGCACAGATACGCAGTATTTT.

The chain employs TRBV7-9 and TRBJ1-5, with D possibly matching TRBD1 (6 bases). CDR3 length: 14 residues. Trimming stripped 8 bases from V and 1 base from J, with 12 bases between. In germline, CDR1 is SEHNR, CDR2 FQNEAQ (reference sequence). CDR3 amino acids: CASATGISNQPQHF. The CDR3 DNA reads TGTGCCAGCGCCACAGGGATAAGCAATCAGCCCCAGCATTTT.

CDR3 in DNA: TGCGCCAGCAGCCCGGGGACGGACAATCAGCCCCAGCATTTT. Its protein product is CASSPGTDNQPQHF. The chain uses TRBV5-1 and TRBJ1-5; maybe TRBD1 (5 bases). Germline V gene sequence: CDR1 SGHRS, CDR2 YFSETQ. The V and J ends lost 4 bases and 3 bases respectively, with 11 bases between them. The CDR3 extends over 14 amino acids.

The CDR3 is CSAIRGHTEAFF. CDR3 nucleotides: TGCAGCGCTATCAGGGGCCACACTGAAGCTTTCTTT. This chain links TRBV29-1 with TRBJ1-1; the D gene is possibly TRBD1 (6 bases). The CDR3 totals 12 residues. Trimming shortened V by 7 bases and J by 3 bases, and 12 bases separated the two germline ends. Germline V gives CDR1 SQVTM, CDR2 ANQGSEA.

The chain combines TRBV28 with TRBJ2-7; 7 bases align to TRBD1. Germline trimming cut 6 bases from V and 2 bases from J; bases unmatched to any gene: 16. The CDR3 has 17 amino acids. Germline-derived CDR1 and CDR2 are MDHEN and SYDVKM. The CDR3 region has the DNA TGTGCCAGCAGCCGCCTTGAGGACAGGACCATACCCTACGAGCAGTACTTC. It is translated as CASSRLEDRTIPYEQYF.

The gene calls are TRBV5-1 and TRBJ2-3; the D gene is possibly TRBD2 (6 bases). The CDR3 loop spans 13 amino acids. Germline CDR1 SGHRS, CDR2 YFSETQ. V dropped 4 bases and J dropped 5 bases, with 11 bases sitting between them. The CDR3 DNA follows: TGCGCCAGCAGCACGGGACTTGGAGATACGCAGTATTTT. Its translation: CASSTGLGDTQYF.

The chain employs TRBV28 and TRBJ2-1, with D unclear. The CDR3 runs to 15 residues. Trimming removed 2 bases at V and 8 bases at J, with 16 bases between. Looked up from germline, CDR1 is MDHEN and CDR2 is SYDVKM. In nucleotides, the CDR3 is TGTGCCAGCAGTTTAGCCCGCCGGGCCCTAGATGAGCAGTTCTTC. It yields the protein CASSLARRALDEQFF.

This rearrangement joins TRBV9 to TRBJ2-2, with D possibly matching TRBD1 (5 bases). V shed 0 bases and J shed 2 bases, with 14 bases lying between them. The CDR3 sequence is 17 residues long. Germline CDR1 and CDR2: SGDLS and YYNGEE. DNA of the CDR3: TGTGCCAGCAGCGTAGTAGGGGTGCACCCAAACACCGGGGAGCTGTTTTTT. Protein sequence: CASSVVGVHPNTGELFF. Full variable domain (remainder filled in from reference TRBV9 and TRBJ2-2): DSGVTQTPKHLITATGQRVTLRCSPRSGDLSVYWYQQSLDQGLQFLIQYYNGEERAKGNILERFSAQQFPDLHSELNLSSLELGDSALYFCASSVVGVHPNTGELFFGEGSRLTVL.

The rearrangement joins TRBV19 to TRBJ1-2; TRBD1 agrees at 9 bases. The ends lost 4 bases at V and 4 bases at J; junction bases unmatched: 7. Per germline, CDR1 LNHDA and CDR2 SQIVND (reference sequence). The CDR3 is 15 residues long. In nucleotides, the CDR3 is TGTGCCAGTAGTACCTCCGGGACAGGGAGCTATGGCTACACCTTC. Translated: CASSTSGTGSYGYTF.

This clone was seen once. At one end, the junction sequence differs from germline, possibly due to a read error. The chain carries TRBV2 and TRBJ1-1; no reliable D call. The CDR3 has 13 residues. Germline V lookup: CDR1 SNHLY, CDR2 FYNNEI. CDR3 coding DNA: TGTGCCAGCAGGGAAGGGAAGAACACTGAAGCTTTCTTT. Translating gives CASREGKNTEAFF.

The chain uses TRBV10-3 and TRBJ1-2; D call uncertain. Trimming shortened V by 10 bases and J by 5 bases, and 20 bases separated the two germline ends. CDR3 length: 14 amino acids. The germline V gene has CDR1 ENHRY and CDR2 SYGVKD. The CDR3 here is CATNDPGIDYGYTF. CDR3 sequence (DNA): TGTGCCACCAACGACCCGGGTATAGATTATGGCTACACCTTC.